The clone carrying this TCR beta chain has a handful of counts. The entry originates in a study of shared clonotypes between healthy human individuals. Replicate PCRs for unsorted PBMC used approximately 300 ng DNA (approximately 30,000 T cell genomes). It was on ten immunoSEQ deep assay plates that unsorted PBMC DNA was sequenced. Produced via immunoSEQ multiplex PCR; TCRdb's table is partial and in-frame only. The table has hundreds of thousands of clones, roughly 83% seen once. The sample taken for sequencing was PBMCs. This clonotype was sampled from a woman in her thirties or forties in good health. Some clones in this sample may be carry-over from other donors' samples.

The chain's CDR3 is CASSHHRTSGLFEQYF. The CDR3 bases are TGTGCCAGCAGCCACCATAGGACTAGCGGGCTCTTCGAGCAGTACTTC. The chain employs TRBV27 and TRBJ2-7; 11 bases align to TRBD2. Per the germline V gene, CDR1 is MNHEY and CDR2 is SMNVEV (reference sequence). This CDR3 spans 16 amino acids. With V trimmed by 6 bases and J by 6 bases, 13 bases remained unmatched.